One and the same sample provided the 8 T cell receptor beta chains below, sequenced in a study of blood T cell repertoires in COVID-19. Sequencing was performed with immunoSEQ multiplex PCR; in TCRdb, only in-frame clones are kept and a portion is missing. The sample records some 320,000 clones, around 92% being singletons. The sample was peripheral blood. The receptor source for this set is a woman aged 25 to 45 with COVID-19, enrolled during active disease.

The chain uses TRBV5-1 and TRBJ2-1; TRBD2 might be the D (7 bases). Trimming left V 3 bases short and J 7 bases short, with 20 bases between. Germline CDR1 SGHRS, CDR2 YFSETQ. The CDR3 loop spans 16 amino acids. The CDR3 here is CASSWPLGGGGNEQFF. DNA for the CDR3: TGCGCCAGCAGCTGGCCCCTCGGCGGGGGCGGGAATGAGCAGTTCTTC.

The chain recombines TRBV19 with TRBJ2-5, with TRBD2 matching over 7 bases. The CDR3 contains 15 residues. The V segment lost 6 bases and the J segment 2 bases; nucleotides outside the gene matches: 9. The germline V gene has CDR1 LNHDA and CDR2 SQIVND (reference sequence). CDR3 protein: CASSSYAGEQETQYF. The CDR3 bases are TGTGCCAGTAGCTCGTATGCGGGGGAACAAGAGACCCAGTACTTC.

This chain connects TRBV3-1 (or the pseudogene TRBV3-2) to TRBJ1-2; 7 bases match TRBD1. Trimming took 4 bases from V and 5 from J; bases not matched to a gene: 7. Germline CDR1 LGHDT, CDR2 YNNKEL (reference sequence). This CDR3 spans 14 amino acids. The CDR3 nucleotides read TGTGCCAGCAGCCGGGACGGGACAGCGTATGGCTACACCTTC. Its protein is CASSRDGTAYGYTF.

The chain couples TRBV19 to TRBJ2-2; 7 bases fit TRBD1. V dropped 7 bases and J dropped 3; count of bases not matched to a gene: 17. Germline assignment: CDR1 LNHDA and CDR2 SQIVND (reference sequence). This CDR3 has 18 residues. Here the CDR3 DNA reads TGTGCCAGTACCGCTCGTAGTCCCGGGACAGACTACACCGGGGAGCTGTTTTTT. As protein: CASTARSPGTDYTGELFF.

The chain links TRBV6-5 to TRBJ2-3; 9 nucleotides match TRBD1. The CDR3 loop spans 15 amino acids. Germline-derived CDR1 and CDR2 are MNHEY and SVGAGI. Trimming at V came to 10 bases and at J to 3 bases, leaving 11 bases not matched to a gene. The CDR3 nucleotides read TGTGCCACCCTTCAAACAGGGGGCCGGACAGATACGCAGTATTTT. It is translated as CATLQTGGRTDTQYF.

The chain couples TRBV18 to TRBJ2-7; D is perhaps TRBD2 (6 bases). V lost 3 bases, J lost 5 bases, and 26 bases lay in between. CDR1 and CDR2 from the germline V gene are KGHSH and LQKENI. This CDR3 has 18 residues. The CDR3 region is CASSPAGFTGGVLHEQYF. In DNA form, the CDR3 reads TGTGCCAGCTCACCTGCGGGGTTCACGGGCGGGGTTTTGCACGAGCAGTACTTC. The full variable domain, with the rest looked up from reference TRBV18 and TRBJ2-7, is NAGVMQNPRHLVRRRGQEARLRCSPMKGHSHVYWYRQLPEEGLKFMVYLQKENIIDESGMPKERFSAEFPKEGPSILRIQQVVRGDSAAYFCASSPAGFTGGVLHEQYFGPGTRLTVT.

This chain links TRBV11-2 with TRBJ2-5; D may be TRBD2 (6 bases). Trimming cost V 4 bases and J 10 bases, with 10 bases left between them. Germline loops: CDR1 SGHAT, CDR2 FQNNGV. The CDR3 has 11 amino acids. CDR3 region: CASSSAGGQYF. In DNA form, the CDR3 reads TGTGCCAGCAGCTCGGCCGGGGGCCAGTACTTC.

The rearrangement joins TRBV7-6 to TRBJ2-2; 14 bases are shared with TRBD2. In germline, CDR1 is SGHVS, CDR2 FNYEAQ. V shed 5 bases, J shed 4 bases, and the junction held 9 bases outside the gene matches. This CDR3 is built from 18 residues. CDR3 amino acids: CASSPGTSGGRITGELFF. The CDR3 DNA reads as TGTGCCAGCAGCCCCGGGACTAGCGGGGGACGAATCACCGGGGAGCTGTTTTTT.